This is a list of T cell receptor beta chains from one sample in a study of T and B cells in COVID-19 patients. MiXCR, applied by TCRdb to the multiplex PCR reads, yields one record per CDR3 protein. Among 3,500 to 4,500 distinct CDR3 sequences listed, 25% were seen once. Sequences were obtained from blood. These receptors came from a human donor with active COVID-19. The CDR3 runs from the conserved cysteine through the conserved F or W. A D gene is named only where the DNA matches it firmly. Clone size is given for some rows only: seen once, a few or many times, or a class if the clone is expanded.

CDR3aa: CSATKGQGITDTQYF
CDR3nt: TGCAGTGCTACAAAGGGACAGGGGATTACAGATACGCAGTATTTT
v_gene: TRBV20-1
j_gene: TRBJ2-3
abundance: few
d_gene: TRBD1

CDR3aa: CASSPPDRPTDTQYF
CDR3nt: TGTGCCAGCAGTCCTCCGGACAGACCCACAGATACGCAGTATTTT
v_gene: TRBV28
j_gene: TRBJ2-3
abundance: -
d_gene: -

CDR3aa: CAWSVEEKLFF
CDR3nt: TGTGCCTGGAGTGTAGAGGAAAAACTGTTTTTT
v_gene: TRBV30
j_gene: TRBJ1-4
abundance: medium-sized
d_gene: -

CDR3aa: CASSLGSNEKLFF
CDR3nt: TGTGCCAGCAGCTTGGGATCTAATGAAAAACTGTTTTTT
v_gene: TRBV7-9
j_gene: TRBJ1-4
abundance: -
d_gene: -

CDR3aa: CASSYSTSGYYEQYF
CDR3nt: TGTGCCAGCAGTTACTCGACTAGCGGTTACTACGAGCAGTACTTC
v_gene: TRBV6-2/TRBV6-3
j_gene: TRBJ2-7
abundance: few
d_gene: TRBD2

CDR3aa: CASSKEQGQGDGETQYF
CDR3nt: TGTGCCAGCAGCAAAGAACAGGGACAGGGGGATGGGGAGACCCAGTACTTC
v_gene: TRBV21-1
j_gene: TRBJ2-5
abundance: once
d_gene: -

CDR3aa: CASSLEVGEQFF
CDR3nt: TGCGCCAGCAGCTTGGAGGTCGGTGAGCAGTTCTTC
v_gene: TRBV5-1
j_gene: TRBJ2-1
abundance: -
d_gene: -

CDR3aa: CASSDREYRRKGQGANTGELFF
CDR3nt: TGTGCCAGCAGTGACAGGGAATATAGACGAAAGGGACAGGGGGCGAACACCGGGGAGCTGTTTTTT
v_gene: TRBV6-2/TRBV6-3
j_gene: TRBJ2-2
abundance: medium-sized
d_gene: TRBD1

CDR3aa: CASSFVENTIYF
CDR3nt: TGTGCCAGCAGTTTCGTTGAAAACACCATATATTTT
v_gene: TRBV12-3/TRBV12-4
j_gene: TRBJ1-3
abundance: few
d_gene: -

CDR3aa: CASNTGGAETQYF
CDR3nt: TGTGCCAGTAATACCGGGGGGGCTGAGACCCAGTACTTC
v_gene: TRBV19
j_gene: TRBJ2-5
abundance: medium-sized
d_gene: TRBD2

CDR3aa: CAWSHMGQGNYGYTF
CDR3nt: TGTGCCTGGAGTCATATGGGACAGGGGAACTATGGCTACACCTTC
v_gene: TRBV30
j_gene: TRBJ1-2
abundance: medium-sized
d_gene: TRBD1

CDR3aa: CASRAGGGYEQFF
CDR3nt: TGTGCCAGCAGGGCGGGAGGGGGGTATGAGCAGTTCTTC
v_gene: TRBV6-2/TRBV6-3
j_gene: TRBJ2-1
abundance: medium-sized
d_gene: TRBD2

CDR3aa: CAISALMLGEQFF
CDR3nt: TGTGCCATCAGTGCGTTGATGTTGGGTGAGCAGTTCTTC
v_gene: TRBV10-3
j_gene: TRBJ2-1
abundance: medium-sized
d_gene: -

CDR3aa: CASSRDQGAFF
CDR3nt: TGTGCCAGCAGTCGGGACCAGGGGGCTTTCTTT
v_gene: TRBV12-3/TRBV12-4
j_gene: TRBJ1-1
abundance: medium-sized
d_gene: -

CDR3aa: CATSDPGQAGELFF
CDR3nt: TGTGCCACCAGTGACCCCGGACAGGCCGGGGAGCTGTTTTTT
v_gene: TRBV24-1
j_gene: TRBJ2-2
abundance: medium-sized
d_gene: TRBD1

CDR3aa: CASSPAPRGWEKLFF
CDR3nt: TGTGCCAGCAGTCCAGCCCCCAGGGGCTGGGAAAAACTGTTTTTT
v_gene: TRBV12-3/TRBV12-4
j_gene: TRBJ1-4
abundance: few
d_gene: -

CDR3aa: CASRPGLAGGDTQYF
CDR3nt: TGTGCCAGCAGGCCGGGACTAGCGGGAGGGGATACGCAGTATTTT
v_gene: TRBV27
j_gene: TRBJ2-3
abundance: -
d_gene: TRBD2

CDR3aa: CASSLAGGVNTEAFF
CDR3nt: TGTGCCAGCAGTTTAGCAGGGGGCGTGAACACTGAAGCTTTCTTT
v_gene: TRBV27
j_gene: TRBJ1-1
abundance: -
d_gene: TRBD1

CDR3aa: CASSPTHFTEAFF
CDR3nt: TGTGCCAGCTCACCCACACATTTCACTGAAGCTTTCTTT
v_gene: TRBV18
j_gene: TRBJ1-1
abundance: few
d_gene: -

CDR3aa: CASSFGAYNEQFF
CDR3nt: TGTGCCAGCAGCTTCGGTGCCTACAATGAGCAGTTCTTC
v_gene: TRBV5-6
j_gene: TRBJ2-1
abundance: medium-sized
d_gene: -

CDR3aa: CASSMASGRANYEQYF
CDR3nt: TGTGCCAGTAGTATGGCTAGCGGGAGGGCTAACTACGAGCAGTACTTC
v_gene: TRBV19
j_gene: TRBJ2-7
abundance: few
d_gene: TRBD2

CDR3aa: CASNRVTTNEKLFF
CDR3nt: TGTGCCAGTAATCGGGTCACAACTAATGAAAAACTGTTTTTT
v_gene: TRBV19
j_gene: TRBJ1-4
abundance: medium-sized
d_gene: -

CDR3aa: CASSYSIPHYQMNEQFF
CDR3nt: TGTGCCAGCAGTTACTCGATTCCCCATTATCAAATGAATGAGCAGTTCTTC
v_gene: TRBV6-2/TRBV6-3
j_gene: TRBJ2-1
abundance: medium-sized
d_gene: -

CDR3aa: CASREQGLGYTF
CDR3nt: TGCGCCAGCAGAGAACAGGGACTCGGCTACACCTTC
v_gene: TRBV10-1
j_gene: TRBJ1-2
abundance: once
d_gene: -

CDR3aa: CASSWEKNQPQHF
CDR3nt: TGTGCCAGCAGCTGGGAGAAAAATCAGCCCCAGCATTTT
v_gene: TRBV12-3/TRBV12-4
j_gene: TRBJ1-5
abundance: medium-sized
d_gene: -

CDR3aa: CASSPAENTQYF
CDR3nt: TGTGCCAGCTCACCAGCCGAAAATACGCAGTATTTT
v_gene: TRBV18
j_gene: TRBJ2-3
abundance: medium-sized
d_gene: -

CDR3aa: CASSPPPDGDGYTF
CDR3nt: TGTGCCAGCTCACCCCCCCCGGATGGTGATGGCTACACCTTC
v_gene: TRBV18
j_gene: TRBJ1-2
abundance: -
d_gene: -

CDR3aa: CASSGAGTGPYEQYF
CDR3nt: TGTGCCAGCAGTGGAGCCGGGACAGGGCCCTACGAGCAGTACTTC
v_gene: TRBV27
j_gene: TRBJ2-7
abundance: medium-sized
d_gene: TRBD1

CDR3aa: CASSYFGANSPLHF
CDR3nt: TGTGCCAGCAGTTACTTCGGGGCTAATTCACCCCTCCACTTT
v_gene: TRBV6-5
j_gene: TRBJ1-6
abundance: medium-sized
d_gene: -

CDR3aa: CASRAGTGPSGNTIYF
CDR3nt: TGTGCCAGCAGAGCCGGGACAGGGCCCTCTGGAAACACCATATATTTT
v_gene: TRBV12-3/TRBV12-4
j_gene: TRBJ1-3
abundance: -
d_gene: TRBD1

CDR3aa: CASSLVLAGSEETQYF
CDR3nt: TGTGCCAGCAGTTTAGTACTAGCGGGATCAGAAGAGACCCAGTACTTC
v_gene: TRBV12-3/TRBV12-4
j_gene: TRBJ2-5
abundance: -
d_gene: TRBD2

CDR3aa: CASSFRVGNTEAFF
CDR3nt: TGTGCCAGCAGCTTCAGGGTAGGGAACACTGAAGCTTTCTTT
v_gene: TRBV11-2
j_gene: TRBJ1-1
abundance: few
d_gene: -

CDR3aa: CASTSILGNSPLHF
CDR3nt: TGTGCCAGCACCTCAATCCTGGGGAATTCACCCCTCCACTTT
v_gene: TRBV12-3/TRBV12-4
j_gene: TRBJ1-6
abundance: medium-sized
d_gene: -

CDR3aa: CASSESPVSTDTQYF
CDR3nt: TGCGCCAGCAGTGAGTCGCCAGTTAGCACAGATACGCAGTATTTT
v_gene: TRBV10-2
j_gene: TRBJ2-3
abundance: -
d_gene: -

CDR3aa: CASSLTPSGSYNEQFF
CDR3nt: TGTGCCAGCAGCTTAACGCCTAGCGGGAGTTACAATGAGCAGTTCTTC
v_gene: TRBV11-3
j_gene: TRBJ2-1
abundance: few
d_gene: TRBD2

CDR3aa: CATSSRGSGVSYNEQFF
CDR3nt: TGTGCCACCAGCAGTCGAGGTAGCGGAGTCTCCTACAATGAGCAGTTCTTC
v_gene: TRBV15
j_gene: TRBJ2-1
abundance: medium-sized
d_gene: -

CDR3aa: CAGRDGGGTGELFF
CDR3nt: TGTGCCGGCAGGGACGGGGGGGGCACCGGGGAGCTGTTTTTT
v_gene: TRBV7-9
j_gene: TRBJ2-2
abundance: -
d_gene: TRBD2

CDR3aa: CASSESTSGSTDTQYF
CDR3nt: TGTGCCAGCAGTGAATCTACTAGCGGAAGCACAGATACGCAGTATTTT
v_gene: TRBV6-1
j_gene: TRBJ2-3
abundance: few
d_gene: TRBD2

CDR3aa: CASSTRPGSTEAFF
CDR3nt: TGTGCCAGCAGCACCCGCCCCGGCAGCACTGAAGCTTTCTTT
v_gene: TRBV11-1
j_gene: TRBJ1-1
abundance: -
d_gene: -

CDR3aa: CASSTRTSGRAGDTQYF
CDR3nt: TGTGCCAGCAGCACCCGGACTAGCGGGAGGGCAGGAGATACGCAGTATTTT
v_gene: TRBV13
j_gene: TRBJ2-3
abundance: medium-sized
d_gene: TRBD2

CDR3aa: CASSLRGRGVETQYF
CDR3nt: TGTGCCAGCAGCTTAAGGGGGCGAGGTGTAGAGACCCAGTACTTC
v_gene: TRBV5-4
j_gene: TRBJ2-5
abundance: few
d_gene: TRBD1

CDR3aa: CASSPYPLAGGEQYF
CDR3nt: TGTGCCAGCTCACCATATCCACTAGCGGGAGGCGAGCAGTACTTC
v_gene: TRBV18
j_gene: TRBJ2-7
abundance: -
d_gene: TRBD2

CDR3aa: CASSVGNYGYTF
CDR3nt: TGTGCCAGCAGTGTAGGAAACTATGGCTACACCTTC
v_gene: TRBV6-2/TRBV6-3
j_gene: TRBJ1-2
abundance: -
d_gene: -

CDR3aa: CASSLVRETGELFF
CDR3nt: TGTGCCAGCAGCTTAGTTAGGGAGACCGGGGAGCTGTTTTTT
v_gene: TRBV7-2
j_gene: TRBJ2-2
abundance: few
d_gene: -

CDR3aa: CASSLFRGEAFF
CDR3nt: TGTGCCAGCAGCCTCTTTAGGGGGGAAGCTTTCTTT
v_gene: TRBV14
j_gene: TRBJ1-1
abundance: once
d_gene: -

CDR3aa: CASTMGPGRQGGYEQYF
CDR3nt: TGTGCCAGCACCATGGGGCCGGGAAGACAGGGAGGATACGAGCAGTACTTC
v_gene: TRBV12-3/TRBV12-4
j_gene: TRBJ2-7
abundance: once
d_gene: -

CDR3aa: CASTLGLAYYNEQFF
CDR3nt: TGCGCCAGCACCCTGGGACTAGCGTATTACAATGAGCAGTTCTTC
v_gene: TRBV5-1
j_gene: TRBJ2-1
abundance: few
d_gene: TRBD2

CDR3aa: CSVGLQGPGQPQHF
CDR3nt: TGCAGCGTGGGATTACAGGGGCCGGGGCAGCCCCAGCATTTT
v_gene: TRBV29-1
j_gene: TRBJ1-5
abundance: medium-sized
d_gene: TRBD1

CDR3aa: CASSLEGGAEAFF
CDR3nt: TGTGCCAGCAGCTTAGAGGGTGGGGCTGAAGCTTTCTTT
v_gene: TRBV7-6
j_gene: TRBJ1-1
abundance: -
d_gene: -

CDR3aa: CASRPGQGTAYNSPLHF
CDR3nt: TGTGCCAGCAGACCCGGACAGGGCACCGCCTATAATTCACCCCTCCACTTT
v_gene: TRBV6-5
j_gene: TRBJ1-6
abundance: medium-sized
d_gene: TRBD1